This is a list of T cell receptor beta chains from one sample in a study of regulatory T cells in long-lasting Graves disease. Via MiXCR, TCRdb re-called the multiplex PCR reads, giving one row per CDR3 protein. The table includes over 200,000 distinct CDR3 sequences, about 16% detected once. The specimen was peripheral blood mononuclear cells (PBMCs), collected at new diagnosis, from a patient treated with antithyroid drugs. The receptors here all came from a female donor with Graves disease. The CDR3 runs from the conserved cysteine through the conserved F or W. The D gene is left open where the match is weak. Clone size is not always given. Where it is, it says once, few, many or a class for expanded clones.

d_call	clone_size	v_call	j_call	cdr3_aa	cdr3_nt
-	once	TRBV3-1	TRBJ1-2	CASSFQSTGTRGYGYTF	TGTGCCAGCAGCTTCCAATCTACCGGGACTCGTGGCTATGGCTACACCTTC
-	many	TRBV6-1	TRBJ2-5	CASSNPFRESGETQYF	TGTGCCAGCAGTAACCCTTTCAGGGAGTCGGGAGAGACCCAGTACTTC
-	many	TRBV25-1	TRBJ1-4	CASSRWYGSGGEKLFF	TGTGCCAGCAGTCGTTGGTATGGGTCCGGAGGTGAAAAACTGTTTTTT
TRBD1	many	TRBV30	TRBJ1-1	CAWTAGGYTEAFF	TGTGCCTGGACGGCAGGGGGTTACACTGAAGCTTTCTTT
-	many	TRBV6-1	TRBJ1-1	CASSEASGFDTEAFF	TGTGCCAGCAGTGAAGCTTCGGGATTCGACACTGAAGCTTTCTTT
TRBD2	many	TRBV7-6	TRBJ2-7	CASSLKREGRNEQYF	TGTGCCAGCAGCTTGAAGCGGGAGGGCCGGAACGAGCAGTACTTC
-	many	TRBV29-1	TRBJ1-1	CSVAPGLFDTEAFF	TGCAGCGTCGCCCCTGGACTTTTCGACACTGAAGCTTTCTTT
-	-	TRBV6-2/TRBV6-3	TRBJ1-4	CASSYLSGLNEKLFF	TGTGCCAGCAGTTATCTTTCAGGCTTGAATGAAAAACTGTTTTTT
-	many	TRBV9	TRBJ2-1	CASSRDDSSGNEQFF	TGTGCCAGCAGCCGTGATGACAGTTCGGGCAATGAGCAGTTCTTC
-	many	TRBV19	TRBJ1-6	CASSRAPRTRGSPLHF	TGTGCCAGTAGTAGGGCCCCGAGGACAAGAGGGTCACCCCTCCACTTT
-	few	TRBV5-4	TRBJ2-5	CASSPAVGETQYF	TGTGCCAGCAGCCCGGCGGTGGGGGAGACCCAGTACTTC
TRBD2	many	TRBV27	TRBJ2-1	CASSLWTTSGREQFF	TGTGCCAGCAGTTTATGGACGACTAGCGGGAGGGAGCAGTTCTTC
TRBD1	many	TRBV9	TRBJ1-6	CASSLQGFSSPLHF	TGTGCCAGCAGCCTACAGGGGTTTAGTTCACCCCTCCACTTT
-	many	TRBV27	TRBJ1-1	CASSWQGGTEAFF	TGTGCCAGCAGTTGGCAAGGGGGCACTGAAGCTTTCTTT
-	-	TRBV28	TRBJ1-2	CASFAVNYGYTF	TGTGCCAGCTTTGCGGTAAACTATGGCTACACCTTC
-	many	TRBV6-1	TRBJ1-2	CASRTGNDYGYTF	TGTGCCAGCAGGACAGGAAATGACTATGGCTACACCTTC
TRBD1	few	TRBV5-5	TRBJ1-1	CASSLVPGTDTEAFF	TGTGCCAGCAGCTTGGTCCCGGGGACAGACACTGAAGCTTTCTTT
-	few	TRBV7-3	TRBJ2-6	CASSLGNSGANVLTF	TGTGCCAGCAGCTTAGGCAACTCTGGGGCCAACGTCCTGACTTTC
-	-	TRBV29-1	TRBJ2-1	CSVQGDTYNEQFF	TGCAGCGTGCAAGGGGACACCTACAATGAGCAGTTCTTC
TRBD1	-	TRBV6-1	TRBJ2-7	CASSVGGSGPLEQYF	TGTGCCAGCAGCGTAGGGGGCAGCGGACCTCTCGAGCAGTACTTC
TRBD1	-	TRBV5-4	TRBJ1-5	CASSAGQGEPQHF	TGTGCCAGCAGCGCGGGACAGGGCGAGCCCCAGCATTTT
TRBD1	many	TRBV7-9	TRBJ1-2	CASSLGTGGAQAYGYTF	TGTGCCAGCAGCCTAGGGACAGGAGGAGCCCAGGCCTATGGCTACACCTTC
TRBD2	few	TRBV5-1	TRBJ2-7	CASSLISGRVLEQYF	TGCGCCAGCAGCTTGATTAGCGGGAGGGTCCTCGAGCAGTACTTC
-	few	TRBV12-3/TRBV12-4	TRBJ1-1	CASSFRPQRGTEAFF	TGTGCCAGCAGTTTTAGGCCCCAAAGAGGCACTGAAGCTTTCTTT
-	many	TRBV28	TRBJ2-1	CASSASLMQFF	TGTGCCAGCAGTGCCTCTTTGATGCAGTTCTTC
TRBD2	-	TRBV11-2	TRBJ2-1	CASSLASGSNEQFF	TGTGCCAGCAGCTTAGCTAGCGGGAGCAATGAGCAGTTCTTC
-	many	TRBV10-1	TRBJ2-7	CASSLTHSYEQYF	TGCGCCAGCAGCTTGACCCATTCCTACGAGCAGTACTTC
-	once	TRBV11-2	TRBJ2-1	CASSGWGGSSYNEQFF	TGTGCCAGCAGCGGGTGGGGGGGCAGCTCCTACAATGAGCAGTTCTTC
TRBD1	many	TRBV19	TRBJ2-7	CASSVRDRATYEQYF	TGTGCCAGTAGTGTCCGGGACAGGGCGACCTACGAGCAGTACTTC
-	many	TRBV7-9	TRBJ2-2	CASSLHDANTGELFF	TGTGCCAGCAGCTTACACGATGCGAACACCGGGGAGCTGTTTTTT
-	-	TRBV2	TRBJ1-2	CASSASNYGYTF	TGTGCCAGCAGTGCGTCTAACTATGGCTACACCTTC